This T cell receptor beta chain is from a study of blood T cell repertoires in COVID-19. Whole-study context: Some COVID-19 samples were acute and others convalescent; all came from the United States, Italy and Spain. Nucleic acid was either cDNA or gDNA, and it came from T cells, B-cell-depleted T cells, or PBMCs.

CDR1 is LNHDA, CDR2 SQIVND, per germline (reference sequence). The CDR3 loop spans 16 amino acids. V lost 7 bases and J lost 4, with 22 bases in between. This clone was found a few times. The data were produced by immunoSEQ multiplex PCR, yet TCRdb's version contains in-frame clones alone and is incomplete. The repertoire holds 250,000 or so clones, roughly 80% seen once, with approximately 4% in the top ten. The TCR sequence derives from a man in his fifties or sixties with acute or convalescent COVID-19. The V gene is TRBV19, the J gene TRBJ1-2; D not resolved. The specimen was peripheral blood. CDR3 sequence reads: CASNPTRDEKGYGYTF. Here the CDR3 DNA reads TGTGCCAGTAACCCGACCCGGGATGAGAAGGGCTATGGCTACACCTTC.